This T cell receptor beta chain was identified during a study of technical replicates of blood from several donors. Sequencing used immunoSEQ multiplex PCR; TCRdb keeps in-frame clones, though not all of them. The sample has 25,000 to 40,000 clones, about 92% seen once. V was trimmed by 4 bases and J by 4 bases, leaving 25 bases between them. The germline V gene has CDR1 GTSNPN and CDR2 SVGIG (reference sequence). CDR3 length: 17 residues. The chain joins TRBV30 to TRBJ1-2; D possibly corresponds to TRBD1 (6 bases). Specimen: PBMCs. The receptor comes from a human donor in good health. Some clones in this sample may be carry-over from other donors' samples. The CDR3: CAWKGKQGSPGSYGYTF. CDR3 bases: TGTGCCTGGAAGGGAAAGCAGGGGTCCCCTGGCAGCTATGGCTACACCTTC.